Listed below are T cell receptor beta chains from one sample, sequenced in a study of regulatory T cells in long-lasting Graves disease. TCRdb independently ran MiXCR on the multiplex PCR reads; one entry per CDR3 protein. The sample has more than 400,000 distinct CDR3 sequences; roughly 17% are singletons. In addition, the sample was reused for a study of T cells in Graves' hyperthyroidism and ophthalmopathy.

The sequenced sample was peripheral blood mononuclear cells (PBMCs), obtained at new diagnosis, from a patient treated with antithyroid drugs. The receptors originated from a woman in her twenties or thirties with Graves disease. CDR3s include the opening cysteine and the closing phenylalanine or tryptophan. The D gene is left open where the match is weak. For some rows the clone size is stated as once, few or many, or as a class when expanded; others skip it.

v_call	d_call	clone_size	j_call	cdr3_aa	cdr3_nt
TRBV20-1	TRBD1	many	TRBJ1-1	CSARDLNRGTEAFF	TGCAGTGCTAGAGATCTCAACAGGGGGACTGAAGCTTTCTTT
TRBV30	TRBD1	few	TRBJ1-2	CAVDRGHSLNYGYTF	TGTGCCGTTGACAGGGGCCACAGCCTTAACTATGGCTACACCTTC
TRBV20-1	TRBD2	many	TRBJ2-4	CSAGGRGGLAKNIQYF	TGCAGTGCAGGCGGGAGGGGGGGGTTAGCCAAAAACATTCAGTACTTC
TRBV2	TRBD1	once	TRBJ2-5	CASQTGTGGGFGETQYF	TGTGCCAGTCAAACCGGGACAGGGGGAGGTTTTGGAGAGACCCAGTACTTC
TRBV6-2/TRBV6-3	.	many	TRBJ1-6	CASSEYSNSPLHF	TGTGCCAGCAGTGAATACAGCAATTCACCCCTCCACTTT
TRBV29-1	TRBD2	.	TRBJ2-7	CSVELSSGRREQYF	TGCAGCGTTGAATTGTCTAGCGGGAGAAGAGAGCAGTACTTC
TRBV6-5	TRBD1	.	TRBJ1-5	CASSYEPGQGANQPQHF	TGTGCCAGCAGTTACGAACCGGGACAGGGGGCCAATCAGCCCCAGCATTTT
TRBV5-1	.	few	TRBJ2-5	CASSLDTGRETQYF	TGCGCCAGCAGCTTGGACACCGGCCGAGAGACCCAGTACTTC
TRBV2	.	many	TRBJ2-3	CASSGDGPRRDTQYF	TGTGCCAGCAGCGGGGACGGGCCAAGGAGAGATACGCAGTATTTT
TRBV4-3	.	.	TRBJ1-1	CASSQEFPAVDTEAFF	TGCGCCAGCAGCCAAGAGTTTCCGGCGGTCGACACTGAAGCTTTCTTT
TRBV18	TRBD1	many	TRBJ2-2	CASSPQGQAVTGELFF	TGTGCCAGCTCACCACAGGGACAGGCGGTAACCGGGGAGCTGTTTTTT
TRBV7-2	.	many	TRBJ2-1	CASSRDEPEQFF	TGTGCCAGCAGCAGGGACGAACCCGAGCAGTTCTTC
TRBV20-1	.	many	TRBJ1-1	CSASYGGRMNTEAFF	TGCAGTGCTAGTTACGGGGGAAGGATGAACACTGAAGCTTTCTTT
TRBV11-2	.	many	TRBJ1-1	CASSPEGNTEAFF	TGTGCCAGCAGCCCCGAGGGGAACACTGAAGCTTTCTTT
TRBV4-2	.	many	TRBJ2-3	CASSQEIFSSTDTQYF	TGTGCCAGCAGCCAAGAGATCTTTTCTAGCACAGATACGCAGTATTTT
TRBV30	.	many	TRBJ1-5	CAWGRHLGNQPQHF	TGTGCCTGGGGGAGACACCTCGGCAATCAGCCCCAGCATTTT
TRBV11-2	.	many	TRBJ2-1	CASSLSGNLEQFF	TGTGCCAGCAGCTTATCTGGCAACCTTGAGCAGTTCTTC
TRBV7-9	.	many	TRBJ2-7	CASSPRGGLGEQYF	TGTGCCAGCAGCCCCCGCGGGGGCCTCGGCGAGCAGTACTTC
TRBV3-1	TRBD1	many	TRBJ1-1	CASSQDRGLVNTEAFF	TGTGCCAGCAGCCAGGACAGGGGGCTAGTGAACACTGAAGCTTTCTTT
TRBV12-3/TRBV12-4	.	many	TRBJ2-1	CASSLVYVHGNAYGLGIYNEQFF	TGTGCCAGCAGTTTAGTCTACGTTCACGGGAATGCATATGGACTGGGGATCTACAATGAGCAGTTCTTC
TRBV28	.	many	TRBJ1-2	CASWDRSIYTF	TGTGCCAGCTGGGACCGTTCAATCTACACCTTC
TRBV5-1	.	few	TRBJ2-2	CASSLSSARQNTGELFF	TGCGCCAGCAGCTTGAGTTCGGCTAGGCAGAACACCGGGGAGCTGTTTTTT
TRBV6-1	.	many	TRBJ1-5	CASRSVVFGDQPQHF	TGTGCCAGCAGATCAGTCGTGTTTGGGGATCAGCCCCAGCATTTT
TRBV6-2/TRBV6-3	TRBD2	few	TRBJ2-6	CASSEETSRQSSGANVLTF	TGTGCCAGCAGTGAAGAGACTAGCAGACAGAGCTCTGGGGCCAACGTCCTGACTTTC
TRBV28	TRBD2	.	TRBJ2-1	CASSTFSGRDYNELFF	TGTGCCAGCAGTACATTTAGCGGGAGGGACTACAATGAGTTATTCTTC
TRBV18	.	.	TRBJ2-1	CASSPITDSWEDHLSNEQFF	TGTGCCAGCTCACCTATAACCGACAGCTGGGAAGACCACCTTTCCAATGAGCAGTTCTTC
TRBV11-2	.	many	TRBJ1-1	CASSLRRGLVSSEAFF	TGTGCCAGCAGCTTAAGGAGGGGCCTTGTGTCCTCTGAAGCTTTCTTT
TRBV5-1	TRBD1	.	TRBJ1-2	CASSLERTGNDYGYTF	TGCGCCAGCAGCTTGGAAAGGACAGGGAACGACTATGGCTACACCTTC
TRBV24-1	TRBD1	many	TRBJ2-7	CATSRQGSYEQYF	TGTGCCACCAGCCGACAGGGATCCTACGAGCAGTACTTC
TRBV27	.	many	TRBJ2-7	CASNWGREQYF	TGTGCCAGCAATTGGGGGCGCGAGCAGTACTTC
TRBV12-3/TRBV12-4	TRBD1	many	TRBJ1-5	CASSLDRANQPQHF	TGTGCCAGCAGTTTGGACAGGGCTAATCAGCCCCAGCATTTT